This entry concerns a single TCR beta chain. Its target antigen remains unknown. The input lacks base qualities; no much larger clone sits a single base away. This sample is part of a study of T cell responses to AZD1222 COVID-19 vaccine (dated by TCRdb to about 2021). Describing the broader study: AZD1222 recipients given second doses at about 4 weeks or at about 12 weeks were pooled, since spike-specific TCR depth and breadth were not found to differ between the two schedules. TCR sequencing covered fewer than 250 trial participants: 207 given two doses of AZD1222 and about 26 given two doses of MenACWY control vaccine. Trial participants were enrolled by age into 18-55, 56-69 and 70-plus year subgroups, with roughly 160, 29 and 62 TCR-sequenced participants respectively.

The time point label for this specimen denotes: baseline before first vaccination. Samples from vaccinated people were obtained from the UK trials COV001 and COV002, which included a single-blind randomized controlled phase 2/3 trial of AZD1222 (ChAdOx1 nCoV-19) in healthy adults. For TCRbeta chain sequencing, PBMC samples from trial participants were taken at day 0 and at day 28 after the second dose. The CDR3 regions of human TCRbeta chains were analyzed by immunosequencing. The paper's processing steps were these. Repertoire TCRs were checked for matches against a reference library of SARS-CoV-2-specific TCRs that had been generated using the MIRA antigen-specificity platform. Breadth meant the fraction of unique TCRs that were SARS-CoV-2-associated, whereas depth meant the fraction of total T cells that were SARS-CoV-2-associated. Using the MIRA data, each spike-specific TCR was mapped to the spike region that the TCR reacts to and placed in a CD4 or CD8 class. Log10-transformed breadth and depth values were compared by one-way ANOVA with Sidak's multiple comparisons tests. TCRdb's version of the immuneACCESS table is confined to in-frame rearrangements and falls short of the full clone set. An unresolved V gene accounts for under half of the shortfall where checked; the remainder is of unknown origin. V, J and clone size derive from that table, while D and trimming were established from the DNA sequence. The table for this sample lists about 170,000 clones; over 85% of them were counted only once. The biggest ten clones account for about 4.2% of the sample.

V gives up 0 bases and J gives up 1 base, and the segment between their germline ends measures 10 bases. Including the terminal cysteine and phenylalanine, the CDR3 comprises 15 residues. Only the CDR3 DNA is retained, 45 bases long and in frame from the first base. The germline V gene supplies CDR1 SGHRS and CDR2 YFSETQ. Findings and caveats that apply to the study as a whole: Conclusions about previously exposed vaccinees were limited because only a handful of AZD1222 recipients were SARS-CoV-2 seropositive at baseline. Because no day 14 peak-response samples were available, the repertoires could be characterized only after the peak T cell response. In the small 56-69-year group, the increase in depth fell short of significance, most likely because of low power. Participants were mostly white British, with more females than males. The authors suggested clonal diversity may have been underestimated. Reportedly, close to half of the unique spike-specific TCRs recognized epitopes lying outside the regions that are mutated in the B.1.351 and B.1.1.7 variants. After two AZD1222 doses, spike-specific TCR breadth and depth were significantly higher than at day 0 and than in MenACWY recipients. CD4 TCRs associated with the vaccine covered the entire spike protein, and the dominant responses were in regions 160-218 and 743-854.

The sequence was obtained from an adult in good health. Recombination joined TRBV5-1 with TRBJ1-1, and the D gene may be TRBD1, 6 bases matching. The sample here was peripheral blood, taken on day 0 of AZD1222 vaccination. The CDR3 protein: CASSLGGQTNTEAFF. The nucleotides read TGCGCCAGCAGCTTGGGAGGACAGACGAACACTGAAGCTTTCTTT.